This T cell receptor beta chain was captured in a study of blood T cell repertoires in COVID-19. Study-wide background: Sample material is recorded as cDNA or gDNA derived from T cells, B-cell-depleted T cells, or PBMCs.

Recovered status in Cohort 3 required two negative PCRs, clearance, or symptom resolution. Germline assignment: CDR1 SGHTA and CDR2 FQGNSA. The CDR3 runs 16 residues. V lost 1 base to trimming and J lost 0 bases, with 10 bases between them. Data came from immunoSEQ multiplex PCR; TCRdb stores just in-frame clones and leaves some out. The sample consists of approximately 220,000 clones, 85% of them appearing once. The TCR originated in a man aged 35 to 55 who had recovered from COVID-19. The chain combines TRBV7-2 with TRBJ2-1; D not certain. The sample was PBMCs or T cells enriched from blood (not recorded which). The CDR3 sequence is CASSLVSGYSYNEQFF. The CDR3 nucleotides read TGTGCCAGCAGCTTAGTTTCAGGTTACTCCTACAATGAGCAGTTCTTC.